This T cell receptor (beta chain) was recorded in a study of shared clonotypes between healthy human individuals. Naive CD8 cells, CD45RO-negative and positively selected for CCR7, excluded terminally differentiated effector memory CD45RA+ cells. Donors comprised healthy HIV-negative adults lacking recent acute infections or vaccinations. Deep-level settings were used for running the assay. In the sorted-subset replicate PCRs, roughly 210 ng DNA, roughly 29,000 T cell genomes, was used. Libraries were prepared by immunoSEQ multiplex PCR; TCRdb keeps only in-frame clonotypes and omits some of them. The sample yields nearly 2 million clones, over 85% seen once. The CDR3 extends over 14 amino acids. Per germline, CDR1 SGDLS and CDR2 YYNGEE. V was pared by 0 bases and J by 5 bases, with 11 bases between. This clone was recorded a few times.

The sequencing sample was made of naive CD8+ T cells sorted from blood. The chain links TRBV9 to TRBJ1-2; no clear D. This receptor was taken from a man between 18 and 29 years old in good health. DNA for the CDR3: TGTGCCAGCAGCGTAGGATACGGAGGATATGGCTACACCTTC. Translated: CASSVGYGGYGYTF.